This T cell receptor beta chain was identified during a study of T cells in Graves' hyperthyroidism and ophthalmopathy. The study, taken as a whole, reports: Clonotypes that were expanded in thyroid above 0.001 mostly appeared in blood too. Ophthalmopathy was model-predicted a median 6.5 months pre-onset.

The source material, RNA transcripts, was used to amplify TCR beta CDR3 regions. The primer set for the first-round RT-PCR of the TCR CDR3 was HTBI. TCRdb redid the calling of the multiplex PCR reads with MiXCR, one entry per CDR3 protein. Of around 250,000 distinct CDR3 sequences listed, roughly 22% were seen once; the top ten hold approximately 35%. CDR3 length: 14 amino acids. Germline V gene data show CDR1 as MDHEN and CDR2 as SYDVKM. Between the trimmed V and J ends, which lost 1 base and 10 bases, there was a span of 16 bases. Details on this clonotype: What it binds is not known.

It was uncontrolled infection, other autoimmune disease, pregnancy or lactation that excluded patients. PBMCs were obtained from approximately 10 ml fresh peripheral blood. J is TRBJ1-1 and V is TRBV28; D possibly corresponds to TRBD1 (5 bases). This TCR derives from a woman aged 40 to 50 with Graves' ophthalmopathy. The sequenced sample consisted of blood. The CDR3 region has the DNA TGTGCCAGCAGTTTATCTCGCAGGGAAGGAGCAGCTTTCTTT. Translated: CASSLSRREGAAFF.